The 5 T cell receptor beta chains in this list originate from one sample, sequenced in a study of cytomegalovirus exposure and HLA in healthy donors. The study ran its PCR with 60 Vbeta and 13 Jbeta primers. Method: immunoSEQ multiplex PCR; TCRdb's copy keeps in-frame clones and lacks some. This sample yields about 200,000 clones, of which 82% are seen a single time; roughly 6% belongs to the top ten. The specimen was PBMCs. All receptors derive from a man aged 40-50 years in good health and CMV-seropositive.

This clone has only a few counts. This chain connects TRBV19 to TRBJ2-1, with 9 bases aligning to TRBD2. Germline V lookup: CDR1 LNHDA, CDR2 SQIVND (reference sequence). V lost 5 bases to trimming and J lost 8 bases; unmatched junction nucleotides: 16. The CDR3 length is 17 residues. The CDR3 loop reads CASSPVGSAGGKDEQFF. The CDR3 coding sequence is TGTGCCAGTAGTCCCGTCGGTTCGGCGGGAGGGAAGGATGAGCAGTTCTTC. The whole variable domain, remainder taken from reference TRBV19 and TRBJ2-1, is DGGITQSPKYLFRKEGQNVTLSCEQNLNHDAMYWYRQDPGQGLRLIYYSQIVNDFQKGDIAEGYSVSREKKESFPLTVTSAQKNPTAFYLCASSPVGSAGGKDEQFFGPGTRLTVL.

The chain couples TRBV6-6 to TRBJ1-2, with a tentative D call TRBD1 (5 bases). The ends were cut back, 7 bases at V and 4 bases at J, with 13 bases in the middle. Per the germline V gene, CDR1 is MNHNY and CDR2 is SVGAGI (reference sequence). The CDR3 is 13 residues long. The CDR3 spells CASTAGDAYGYTF. The CDR3, as DNA: TGTGCCAGCACGGCGGGGGACGCCTATGGCTACACCTTC.

This CDR3 reads CASSLDRGAYEQYV. Written as DNA, the CDR3 is TGTGCCAGCTCATTGGACCGGGGGGCGTACGAGCAGTACGTC. V is TRBV18 and J is TRBJ2-7; a possible D gene is TRBD2 (7 bases). Germline V gives CDR1 KGHSH, CDR2 LQKENI. The CDR3 sequence is 14 residues long. With 5 bases removed from V and 4 bases from J, the gap between germline ends came to 15 bases.

This clone has ten or more counts. The rearrangement links TRBV19 to TRBJ2-3; tentative D call: TRBD1 (5 bases). The CDR3 is 14 amino acids. Germline V gene lookup returns CDR1 LNHDA and CDR2 SQIVND (reference sequence). V dropped 1 base and J dropped 5 bases, with 10 bases sitting between them. CDR3 bases: TGTGCCAGTAGTATAGTCCAGGGTAGAGATACGCAGTATTTT. The encoded protein is CASSIVQGRDTQYF. Variable domain in full (rest from reference TRBV19 and TRBJ2-3): DGGITQSPKYLFRKEGQNVTLSCEQNLNHDAMYWYRQDPGQGLRLIYYSQIVNDFQKGDIAEGYSVSREKKESFPLTVTSAQKNPTAFYLCASSIVQGRDTQYFGPGTRLTVL.

This chain connects TRBV13 to TRBJ2-2; 7 positions agree with TRBD2. The V and J ends lost 0 bases and 0 bases, in that order; junction bases with no gene match: 1. The CDR3 length is 16 residues. Germline CDR1 PRHDT, CDR2 FYEKMQ (reference sequence). The CDR3 DNA follows: TGTGCCAGCAGCTTAGGGCTAGCGGCGAACACCGGGGAGCTGTTTTTT. It codes for CASSLGLAANTGELFF.